This TCR beta chain was identified during a study of T cell clones after liver transplantation. Germline V gene lookup returns CDR1 SGHNT and CDR2 YENEEA. The V and J ends lost 2 bases and 6 bases, in that order; junction bases with no gene match: 9. The CDR3 consists of 17 residues. There are a few counts of this clone. The protocol was immunoSEQ multiplex PCR, while the TCRdb copy is restricted to in-frame clones and leaves out a portion. Of some 60,000 clones listed, about 70% were seen once; the top ten hold roughly 2.8%. The TCR originated in a human patient who received a liver transplant. Some T cells may have originated in the graft donor. Sequenced here: CD4+ T cells from blood, sampled at the approximately 15-month timepoint. This chain links TRBV11-3 with TRBJ2-4; 11 nucleotides line up with TRBD2. CDR3 nucleotide sequence: TGTGCCAGCAGCTTAAGGGGAGTAGCGGGAGGGCGAAACATTCAGTACTTC. It yields the protein CASSLRGVAGGRNIQYF.